These 11 T cell receptor beta chains were sequenced from one sample in a study of blood T cells in healthy people across ages. Then a second PCR, running about 7 to 11 cycles, was carried out with a sample-barcoded 5' primer and a J-beta primer mix. TCRdb ran MiXCR on the 5' RACE reads and lists one entry per CDR3 protein. The sample lists 1,300,000 or so distinct CDR3 sequences, roughly 59% occurring once. The material sequenced was blood. All receptors derive from a man between 18 and 29 years old in good health.

The chain carries TRBV18 and TRBJ2-2, with D maybe TRBD2 (6 bases). V shed 5 bases and J shed 5 bases, with 15 bases lying between them. The CDR3 is 15 amino acids. Germline CDR1 reads KGHSH; CDR2 reads LQKENI. The CDR3 spells CASSGGGIWTGELFF. As DNA, the CDR3 is TGTGCCAGCTCAGGCGGAGGGATATGGACCGGGGAGCTGTTTTTT.

This chain joins TRBV15 and TRBJ2-1; D is unclear. The CDR3 covers 14 residues. V was shortened by 1 base and J by 7 bases, with 11 bases between the two germline ends. The germline CDR1 and CDR2 sequences are LNHNV and YYDKDF (reference sequence). CDR3 residues: CATSRVLVENEQFF. In nucleotides, the CDR3 is TGTGCCACCAGCAGAGTTCTAGTTGAGAATGAGCAGTTCTTC.

The rearrangement uses TRBV3-1 and TRBJ2-7; D not resolved. V shed 0 bases and J shed 7 bases, with 22 bases lying between them. This CDR3 has 17 residues. The germline gives CDR1 LGHDT, CDR2 YNNKEL (reference sequence). This chain's CDR3 is CASSQEAWQSSLYEQYF. CDR3 nucleotides: TGTGCCAGCAGCCAAGAGGCATGGCAGAGTAGTTTATATGAGCAGTACTTC.

As regards this clonotype: A junction boundary mismatches the germline segment, possibly from a read error. The rearrangement links TRBV29-1 to TRBJ2-7; TRBD1 matches at 7 bases. The CDR3 sequence is 12 residues long. Germline CDR1 and CDR2: SQVTM and ANQGSEA. The CDR3 sequence: CSVEGGAGEQYF. The DNA for the CDR3 is TGCAGCGTCGAAGGGGGCGCGGGCGAGCAGTACTTC.

V and J are TRBV27 and TRBJ2-4; the match to TRBD2 covers 12 bases. The end of the DNA aligns better with TRBJ2-7, so the J call may be wrong. The CDR3 runs to 13 residues. CDR1 and CDR2 (germline): MNHEY, SMNVEV (reference sequence). CDR3 in amino acids: CASGLAGIYEQYF. The CDR3 region has the DNA TGTGCCAGCGGACTAGCGGGAATTTACGAGCAGTACTTC.

This chain connects TRBV12-3 or TRBV12-4 to TRBJ2-1; 8 positions agree with TRBD2. V lost 5 bases and J lost 8; bases outside the gene matches: 8. CDR3 size: 14 residues. The CDR3 DNA sequence: TGTGCCAGCAGTGTCGGGGGGGCAGTGGATGAGCAGTTCTTC. Protein: CASSVGGAVDEQFF.

The table lists this clonotype with a few counts. The chain links TRBV20-1 to TRBJ2-7, with TRBD2 matching 7 bases. The CDR3 loop spans 13 amino acids. CDR1 and CDR2 from the germline V gene are DFQATT and SNEGSKA (reference sequence). The ends lost 3 bases at V and 5 bases at J; junction bases unmatched: 7. This chain's CDR3 is CSASGGTTDEQYF. CDR3 DNA: TGCAGTGCTAGTGGCGGGACTACGGACGAGCAGTACTTC.

The V call is TRBV29-1, the J call TRBJ2-4; TRBD2 aligns across 7 bases. The CDR3 runs 12 residues. V trimming: 7 bases; J trimming: 9 bases; junction bases outside the gene matches: 9. Germline loops: CDR1 SQVTM, CDR2 ANQGSEA. The CDR3 reads CSGDIGGGIQYF. The CDR3 DNA reads as TGCAGCGGCGACATTGGGGGGGGCATTCAGTACTTC. The variable domain in full, completed from reference TRBV29-1 and TRBJ2-4, reads SAVISQKPSRDICQRGTSLTIQCQVDSQVTMMFWYRQQPGQSLTLIATANQGSEATYESGFVIDKFPISRPNLTFSTLTVSNMSPEDSSIYLCSGDIGGGIQYFGAGTRLSVL.

The rearrangement links TRBV7-2 to TRBJ2-7; 11 nucleotides line up with TRBD2. In germline, CDR1 is SGHTA, CDR2 FQGNSA. V dropped 5 bases and J dropped 2; count of bases not matched to a gene: 8. The CDR3 covers 16 residues. The CDR3 DNA follows: TGTGCCAGCAGCCCCACCTTAGCGGGGGGGACCTACGAGCAGTACTTC. Amino acids: CASSPTLAGGTYEQYF.

This chain links TRBV14 with TRBJ1-1, with no clear D. Germline CDR1 and CDR2: SGHDN and FVKESK. This CDR3 has 16 residues. V was shortened by 4 bases and J by 0 bases, with 15 bases between the two germline ends. CDR3 coding DNA: TGTGCCAGCAGCCGTCAAAGTGGGTATATGAACACTGAAGCTTTCTTT. This encodes CASSRQSGYMNTEAFF.

This clonotype was detected only once. The chain links TRBV29-1 to TRBJ2-3, with TRBD2 identical over 10 bases. Trimming cost V 3 bases and J 2 bases; bases outside gene matches: 2. The CDR3 spans 14 residues. The germline gives CDR1 SQVTM, CDR2 ANQGSEA. CDR3 protein: CSVDSGGNTDTQYF. The CDR3 coding sequence is TGCAGCGTTGATAGCGGGGGGAACACAGATACGCAGTATTTT.